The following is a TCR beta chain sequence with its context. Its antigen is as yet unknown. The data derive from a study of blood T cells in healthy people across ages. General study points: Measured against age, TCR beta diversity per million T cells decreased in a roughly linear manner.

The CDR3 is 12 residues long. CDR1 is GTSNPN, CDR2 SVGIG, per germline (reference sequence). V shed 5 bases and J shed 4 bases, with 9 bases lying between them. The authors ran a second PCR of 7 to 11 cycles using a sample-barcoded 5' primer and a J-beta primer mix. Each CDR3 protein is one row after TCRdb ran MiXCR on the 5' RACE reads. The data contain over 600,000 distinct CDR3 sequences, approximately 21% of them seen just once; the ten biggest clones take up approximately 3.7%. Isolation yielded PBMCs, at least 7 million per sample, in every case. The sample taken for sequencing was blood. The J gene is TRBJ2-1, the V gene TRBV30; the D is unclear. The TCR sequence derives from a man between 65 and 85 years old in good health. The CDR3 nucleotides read TGTGCCTGGGCGGACGTTTACAATGAGCAGTTCTTC. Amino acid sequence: CAWADVYNEQFF.